The 28 T cell receptor beta chains in this list originate from one sample, sequenced in a study of OX40 agonist ivuxolimab in advanced cancers. The method was the immunoSEQ multiplex PCR assay. This immuneACCESS table, as held by TCRdb, lists in-frame sequences with V and J called but not all clones. Of the missing ones, under half trace to an unresolved V gene in checked studies; the others have no known cause. For this sample there are 30,000 to 40,000 clones; nearly 90% appear just once. The ten largest clones take up approximately 46% of the sample. The sample was CD4+ or CD8+ T cells sorted from blood, taken in a trial of the OX40 agonist ivuxolimab. All receptors derive from an adult with an advanced solid tumor such as melanoma, head and neck, liver or kidney cancer.

This chain connects TRBV4-2 to TRBJ2-7; D is possibly TRBD1 (5 bases). The CDR3 is 13 amino acids. V dropped 3 bases and J dropped 7 bases, with 13 bases sitting between them. The germline CDR1 and CDR2 sequences are LGHNA and YNFKEQ. CDR3: CASSHFVNREQYF. CDR3 DNA sequence: TGTGCCAGCAGCCATTTCGTCAACAGGGAGCAGTACTTC.

V usage is TRBV7-9 and J usage is TRBJ1-4; 8 nucleotides match TRBD1. Germline CDR1 and CDR2: SEHNR and FQNEAQ (reference sequence). Germline trimming cut 4 bases from V and 5 bases from J; bases unmatched to any gene: 6. The CDR3 contains 15 residues. This CDR3 reads CASSSSGQDNEKLFF. DNA for the CDR3: TGTGCCAGCAGCTCATCGGGACAGGACAATGAAAAACTGTTTTTT.

The V gene is TRBV13, the J gene TRBJ2-3; D ambiguous. Germline V CDR1 and CDR2: PRHDT, FYEKMQ (reference sequence). CDR3 length equals 14 residues. The V end was cut by 1 base, the J end by 6 bases, with 11 bases between. CDR3 DNA: TGTGCCAGCAGCTTAGTACAGTCTGTTGATACGCAGTATTTT. Protein sequence: CASSLVQSVDTQYF.

This clone was observed once. V gene TRBV7-3 combines with J gene TRBJ2-1, with 12 bases lining up with TRBD2. In germline, CDR1 is SGHTA, CDR2 FQGTGA. The J segment lost 6 bases and the V segment lost 4 bases, leaving 4 bases of the junction unmatched. CDR3 length equals 15 residues. The CDR3 DNA reads TGTGCCAGCAGCTCTAGCGGGGGGGCCTCCAATGAGCAGTTCTTC. Protein sequence: CASSSSGGASNEQFF.

The chain uses TRBV11-2 and TRBJ2-2; no definite D call. The CDR3 extends over 16 amino acids. CDR1 and CDR2 from the germline V gene are SGHAT and FQNNGV. V was clipped by 0 bases and J by 6 bases, with 14 bases between them. The CDR3 here is CASSLDHQVPPGELFF. DNA of the CDR3: TGTGCCAGCAGCTTAGATCATCAGGTACCGCCCGGGGAGCTGTTTTTT.

V is TRBV7-6 and J is TRBJ1-6, with a possible D match to TRBD1 (6 bases). The CDR3 runs 20 residues. Germline CDR1 and CDR2: SGHVS and FNYEAQ. Trimming took off 2 bases at V and 0 bases at J, with 20 bases between the two ends. CDR3 bases: TGTGCCAGCAGCTTATTAGGGGGTCCACTGTTATCCTCCTATAATTCACCCCTCCACTTT. Protein product: CASSLLGGPLLSSYNSPLHF.

This clone was seen just once. This rearrangement joins TRBV6-1 to TRBJ2-5; 7 nucleotides align to TRBD1. Germline lookup yields CDR1 MNHNS and CDR2 SASEGT. The J segment lost 2 bases and the V segment lost 8 bases, leaving 11 bases of the junction unmatched. CDR3 length: 15 amino acids. The DNA for the CDR3 is TGTGCCAGCGAGGATCAACAGGGGCCTCAAGAGACCCAGTACTTC. It is translated as CASEDQQGPQETQYF.

This clone was counted many times. The chain employs TRBV27 and TRBJ2-7; D ambiguous. Trimming removed 6 bases from V and 4 bases from J, with 13 bases in between. CDR1 and CDR2 (germline): MNHEY, SMNVEV (reference sequence). CDR3 size: 13 residues. This CDR3 reads CASRRATIYEQYF. In DNA, the CDR3 is TGTGCCAGCAGGCGAGCAACTATTTACGAGCAGTACTTC.

This sequence joins TRBV11-2 and TRBJ2-2; TRBD1 agrees at 9 bases. The length of the CDR3 is 14 residues. Germline CDR1 is SGHAT and CDR2 is FQNNGV. The V and J ends lost 1 base and 6 bases, in that order; junction bases with no gene match: 0. CDR3 sequence (DNA): TGTGCCAGCAGCTTAGGACAGGGGGCCGGGGAGCTGTTTTTT. Its translation is CASSLGQGAGELFF. Using reference TRBV11-2 and TRBJ2-2 for the parts outside the CDR3, the full variable domain is EAGVAQSPRYKIIEKRQSVAFWCNPISGHATLYWYQQILGQGPKLLIQFQNNGVVDDSQLPKDRFSAERLKGVDSTLKIQPAKLEDSAVYLCASSLGQGAGELFFGEGSRLTVL.

The chain combines TRBV19 with TRBJ2-7; TRBD1 agrees at 8 bases. The V segment lost 6 bases and the J segment 6 bases; nucleotides outside the gene matches: 4. Germline V lookup: CDR1 LNHDA, CDR2 SQIVND (reference sequence). There are 12 residues in the CDR3. The CDR3 sequence is CASRQGAGEQYF. The DNA for the CDR3 is TGTGCCAGTAGGCAGGGGGCGGGCGAGCAGTACTTC.

This CDR3 is CASDPGSSYNEQFF. DNA for the CDR3: TGTGCCAGTGACCCAGGGAGCTCCTACAATGAGCAGTTCTTC. The chain combines TRBV2 with TRBJ2-1; D is perhaps TRBD1 or TRBD2 (5 bases each). V lost 9 bases, J lost 0 bases, and 12 bases lay in between. Per the germline V gene, CDR1 is SNHLY and CDR2 is FYNNEI. The CDR3 sequence is 14 residues long. Drawing the rest from reference TRBV2 and TRBJ2-1, the complete variable domain is EPEVTQTPSHQVTQMGQEVILRCVPISNHLYFYWYRQILGQKVEFLVSFYNNEISEKSEIFDDQFSVERPDGSNFTLKIRSTKLEDSAMYFCASDPGSSYNEQFFGPGTRLTVL.

J is TRBJ1-4 and V is TRBV27; 7 positions agree with TRBD1. V shed 8 bases, J shed 8 bases, and the junction held 5 bases outside the gene matches. The germline V gene encodes CDR1 MNHEY and CDR2 SMNVEV (reference sequence). CDR3 length equals 12 residues. CDR3 in DNA: TGTGCCAGCCAGGGGGGCGGCGAAAAACTGTTTTTT. Amino acid sequence: CASQGGGEKLFF. The entire variable domain, with the rest obtained from reference TRBV27 and TRBJ1-4, is as follows: EAQVTQNPRYLITVTGKKLTVTCSQNMNHEYMSWYRQDPGLGLRQIYYSMNVEVTDKGDVPEGYKVSRKEKRNFPLILESPSPNQTSLYFCASQGGGEKLFFGSGTQLSVL.

The rearrangement uses TRBV23-1 and TRBJ2-5; D possibly uses TRBD1 or TRBD2 (5 bases each). TRBV23-1 is marked as an open reading frame, function uncertain. Deletions cut 2 bases from V and 6 bases from J, with 19 bases between. The CDR3 sequence is 16 residues long. The CDR3 here is CASSQGIQDEGKTQYF. The CDR3 bases are TGCGCCAGCAGTCAAGGAATACAGGACGAGGGAAAGACCCAGTACTTC.

This rearrangement joins TRBV5-1 to TRBJ2-1; TRBD1 matches 8 bases. CDR1 and CDR2 from the germline V gene are SGHRS and YFSETQ. Losses at the gene ends were 5 bases for V and 2 bases for J; bases not matched to a gene: 6. The CDR3 is 15 amino acids. The CDR3 sequence: CASRDRTGTYNEQFF. DNA of the CDR3: TGCGCCAGCAGGGACAGGACAGGGACCTACAATGAGCAGTTCTTC.

The chain is built from TRBV7-6 and TRBJ2-2; 8 positions agree with TRBD2. The CDR3 length is 21 residues. V was clipped by 1 base and J by 0 bases; unmatched bases: 16. Germline V CDR1 and CDR2: SGHVS, FNYEAQ. CDR3 loop: CASSLEALGAGGHSNTGELFF. The CDR3 bases are TGTGCCAGCAGCTTAGAAGCCCTGGGGGCGGGGGGCCATTCGAACACCGGGGAGCTGTTTTTT.

With respect to this clone: Other DNA sequences of this sample code for an identical CDR3. The rearrangement links TRBV4-1 to TRBJ2-7, with D perhaps matching TRBD2 (6 bases). With 0 bases removed from V and 2 bases from J, the gap between germline ends came to 8 bases. The germline V gene has CDR1 MGHRA and CDR2 YSYEKL. The CDR3 consists of 14 residues. For the CDR3, the DNA is TGCGCCAGCAGCCAAGAGCGGGGTACCTACGAGCAGTACTTC. Translating gives CASSQERGTYEQYF.

The chain carries TRBV27 and TRBJ2-5, with 9 bases lining up with TRBD1. The better agreement between TRBJ2-7 and the DNA end casts doubt on the J call. Per germline, CDR1 MNHEY and CDR2 SMNVEV (reference sequence). The CDR3 runs to 14 residues. The CDR3 here is CASSSRDRGDEQYF. The CDR3 nucleotides read TGTGCCAGCAGTTCGCGCGACAGGGGGGACGAGCAGTACTTC.

The chain links TRBV28 to TRBJ1-5; D might be TRBD1 (6 bases). The CDR3 is made up of 14 amino acids. The germline gives CDR1 MDHEN, CDR2 SYDVKM. Trimming took off 4 bases at V and 7 bases at J, with 14 bases between the two ends. In DNA, the CDR3 is TGTGCCAGCAGTTGGGGGGCGGGGGCCCAGCCCCAGCATTTT. It codes for CASSWGAGAQPQHF.

V usage is TRBV29-1 and J usage is TRBJ2-7; D uncertain. Per the germline V gene, CDR1 is SQVTM and CDR2 is ANQGSEA. The CDR3 length is 11 residues. Between the trimmed V and J ends, which lost 1 base and 4 bases, there was a span of 5 bases. CDR3 protein: CSVEVEYEQYF. Written as DNA, the CDR3 is TGCAGCGTTGAAGTGGAGTACGAGCAGTACTTC.

CDR3 sequence (DNA): TGTGCCAGCAGTGACGCCGGAATCTCTGGAAACACCATATATTTT. This codes for CASSDAGISGNTIYF. The J gene is TRBJ1-3, the V gene TRBV2; no reliable D call. In germline, CDR1 is SNHLY, CDR2 FYNNEI. V was cut by 3 bases and J by 0 bases, with 9 bases left in between. This CDR3 is built from 15 residues.

The chain combines TRBV4-1 with TRBJ1-1; the D gene is possibly TRBD1 (6 bases). In germline, CDR1 is MGHRA, CDR2 YSYEKL. V was cut by 1 base and J by 5 bases, with 17 bases left in between. This CDR3 contains 16 residues. CDR3 in amino acids: CASSQVGPGAGTEAFF. CDR3 sequence (DNA): TGCGCCAGCAGCCAAGTCGGTCCGGGGGCGGGAACTGAAGCTTTCTTT.

The J gene is TRBJ1-5, the V gene TRBV10-1; D gene unclear. This CDR3 spans 12 amino acids. Germline loops: CDR1 WNHNN, CDR2 SYGVQD (reference sequence). Trimming removed 8 bases from V and 1 base from J, with 6 bases in between. DNA for the CDR3: TGCGCCAGCGGGGTCAGCAATCAGCCCCAGCATTTT. Translation gives CASGVSNQPQHF.

This sequence joins TRBV28 and TRBJ1-5; D is unresolved. The CDR3 covers 14 residues. The germline V gene has CDR1 MDHEN and CDR2 SYDVKM. Trimming removed 2 bases at V and 4 bases at J, with 9 bases between. CDR3 in DNA: TGTGCCAGCAGTTTACTGGATGGGAATCAGCCCCAGCATTTT. It yields the protein CASSLLDGNQPQHF.

The chain has TRBV7-6 and TRBJ2-3; 8 bases map to TRBD1. Looked up from germline, CDR1 is SGHVS and CDR2 is FNYEAQ. The CDR3 loop spans 14 amino acids. V shed 5 bases, J shed 5 bases, and the junction held 6 bases outside the gene matches. DNA for the CDR3: TGTGCCAGCAGCCTCGACAGGGGAGGAGATACGCAGTATTTT. It is translated as CASSLDRGGDTQYF.

This clone turned up a few times. CDR3 bases: TGTGCCAGCAGCTTAGAAGGGTACTATAATTCACCCCTCCACTTT. Its translation: CASSLEGYYNSPLHF. The chain recombines TRBV7-2 with TRBJ1-6; no clear D. CDR1 and CDR2 from the germline V gene are SGHTA and FQGNSA. The CDR3 extends over 15 amino acids. V was pared by 1 base and J by 3 bases, with 7 bases between.

V and J are TRBV27 and TRBJ2-5; D uncertain. The germline V gene has CDR1 MNHEY and CDR2 SMNVEV (reference sequence). This CDR3 spans 14 amino acids. Trimming left V 8 bases short and J 1 base short, with 14 bases between. The CDR3: CASGSWAGQETQYF. CDR3 DNA: TGTGCCAGCGGGTCTTGGGCAGGCCAAGAGACCCAGTACTTC.

This rearrangement joins TRBV19 to TRBJ2-7; D remains unclear. The ends were cut back, 3 bases at V and 2 bases at J, with 11 bases in the middle. The germline gives CDR1 LNHDA, CDR2 SQIVND (reference sequence). There are 14 residues in the CDR3. CDR3 sequence (DNA): TGTGCCAGTAGTATGGTTGACAATACCTACGAGCAGTACTTC. This sequence encodes CASSMVDNTYEQYF.

The count of this clone is one. The chain links TRBV11-2 to TRBJ1-2; D may be TRBD1 (6 bases). Trimming removed 5 bases from V and 3 bases from J, with 19 bases in between. The germline V gene encodes CDR1 SGHAT and CDR2 FQNNGV. The CDR3 consists of 16 residues. The CDR3 bases are TGTGCCAGCAGCCTCCGGGACAATGGGCCGTACTATGGCTACACCTTC. This codes for CASSLRDNGPYYGYTF.